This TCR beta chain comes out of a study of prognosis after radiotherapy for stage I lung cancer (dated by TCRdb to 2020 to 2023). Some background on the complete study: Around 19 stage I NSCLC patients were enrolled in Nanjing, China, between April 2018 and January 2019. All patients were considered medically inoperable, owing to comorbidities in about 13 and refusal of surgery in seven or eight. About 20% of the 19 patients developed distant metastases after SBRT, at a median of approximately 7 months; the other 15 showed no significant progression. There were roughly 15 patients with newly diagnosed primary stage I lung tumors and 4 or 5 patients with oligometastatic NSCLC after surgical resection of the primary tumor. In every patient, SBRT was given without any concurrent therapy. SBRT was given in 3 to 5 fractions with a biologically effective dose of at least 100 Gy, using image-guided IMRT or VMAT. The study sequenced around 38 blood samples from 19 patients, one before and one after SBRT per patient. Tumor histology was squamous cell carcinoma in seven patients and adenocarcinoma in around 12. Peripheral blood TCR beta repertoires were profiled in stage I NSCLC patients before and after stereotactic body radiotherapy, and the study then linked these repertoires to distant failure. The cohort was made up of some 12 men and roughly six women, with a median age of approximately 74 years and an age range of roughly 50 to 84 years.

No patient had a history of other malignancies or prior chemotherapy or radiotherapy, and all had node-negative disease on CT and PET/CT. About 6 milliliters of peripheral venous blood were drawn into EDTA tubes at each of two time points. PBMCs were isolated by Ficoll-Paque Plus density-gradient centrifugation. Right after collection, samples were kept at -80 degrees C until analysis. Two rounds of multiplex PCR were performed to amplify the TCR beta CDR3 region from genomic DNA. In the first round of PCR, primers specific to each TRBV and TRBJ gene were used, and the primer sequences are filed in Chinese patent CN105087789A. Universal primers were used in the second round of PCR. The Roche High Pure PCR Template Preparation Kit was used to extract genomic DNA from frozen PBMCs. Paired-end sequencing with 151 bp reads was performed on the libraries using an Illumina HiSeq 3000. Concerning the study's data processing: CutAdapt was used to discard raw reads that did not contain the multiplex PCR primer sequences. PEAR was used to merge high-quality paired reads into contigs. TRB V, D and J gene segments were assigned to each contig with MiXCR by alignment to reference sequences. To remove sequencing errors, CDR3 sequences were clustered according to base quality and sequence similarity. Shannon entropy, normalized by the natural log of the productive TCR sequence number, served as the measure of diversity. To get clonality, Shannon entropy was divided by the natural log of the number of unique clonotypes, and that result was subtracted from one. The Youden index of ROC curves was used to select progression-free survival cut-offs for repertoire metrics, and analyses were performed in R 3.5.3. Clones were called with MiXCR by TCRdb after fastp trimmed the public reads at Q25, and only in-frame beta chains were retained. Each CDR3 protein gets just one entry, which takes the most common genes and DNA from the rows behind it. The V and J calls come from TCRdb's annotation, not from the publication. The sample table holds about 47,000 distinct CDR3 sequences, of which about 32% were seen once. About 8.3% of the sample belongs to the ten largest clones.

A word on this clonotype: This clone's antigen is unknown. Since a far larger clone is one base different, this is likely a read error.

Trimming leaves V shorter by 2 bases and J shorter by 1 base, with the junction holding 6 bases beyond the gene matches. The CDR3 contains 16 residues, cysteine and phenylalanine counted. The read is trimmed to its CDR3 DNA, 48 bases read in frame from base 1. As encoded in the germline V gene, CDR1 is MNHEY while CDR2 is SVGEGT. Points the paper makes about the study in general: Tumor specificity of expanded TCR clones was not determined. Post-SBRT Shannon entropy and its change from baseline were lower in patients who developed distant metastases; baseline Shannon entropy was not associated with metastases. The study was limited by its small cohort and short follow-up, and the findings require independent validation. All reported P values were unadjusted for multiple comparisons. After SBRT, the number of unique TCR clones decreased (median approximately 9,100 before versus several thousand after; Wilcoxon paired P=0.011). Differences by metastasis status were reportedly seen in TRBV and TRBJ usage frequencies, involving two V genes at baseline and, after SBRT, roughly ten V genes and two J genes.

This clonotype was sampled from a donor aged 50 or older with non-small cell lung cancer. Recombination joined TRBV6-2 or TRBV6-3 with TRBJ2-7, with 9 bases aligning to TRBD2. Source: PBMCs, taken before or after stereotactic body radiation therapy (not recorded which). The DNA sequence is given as TGTGCCAGCAGTTACAATCTAGCGGGACTGTCCTACGAGCAGTACTTC. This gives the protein CASSYNLAGLSYEQYF.